The 29 T cell receptor beta chains presented below share a single source sample, sequenced in a study of blood T cell repertoires in COVID-19. Produced via immunoSEQ multiplex PCR; TCRdb's table is partial and in-frame only. The sample contains fewer than 130,000 clones, roughly nine tenths of which appear only once. The sequenced sample consisted of peripheral blood. The receptors stem from a human donor in a cohort sampled during active COVID-19.

The V gene is TRBV25-1, the J gene TRBJ1-1; D uncertain. Germline loops: CDR1 MGHDK, CDR2 SYGVNS. This CDR3 has 16 residues. The ends were cut back, 2 bases at V and 4 bases at J, with 17 bases in the middle. CDR3 protein: CASSEASTRRSTEAFF. CDR3 coding DNA: TGTGCCAGCAGTGAAGCCTCGACAAGACGATCCACTGAAGCTTTCTTT.

This clone has only one observation. The J gene is TRBJ2-2, the V gene TRBV19; the match to TRBD2 covers 11 bases. The CDR3 has 15 amino acids. Germline CDR1 LNHDA, CDR2 SQIVND (reference sequence). J lost 2 bases, V lost 10 bases, and 6 bases had no gene match. The CDR3 DNA reads TGTGCCACTCAGACTAGCGGGATTAACACCGGGGAGCTGTTTTTT. Translation: CATQTSGINTGELFF.

This chain links TRBV27 with TRBJ2-5, with D perhaps TRBD2 (8 bases). The CDR3 is 17 amino acids. CDR1 and CDR2 from the germline V gene are MNHEY and SMNVEV (reference sequence). V was trimmed by 4 bases and J by 9 bases, leaving 27 bases between them. DNA of the CDR3: TGTGCCAGCAGTTCCAAGCCCTATAGCGGGGTCCAGGGGGCCCAGTACTTC. This codes for CASSSKPYSGVQGAQYF.

The rearrangement uses TRBV2 and TRBJ1-3; no definite D call. CDR1 SNHLY and CDR2 FYNNEI come from the germline V gene. Trimming took off 3 bases at V and 0 bases at J, with 6 bases between the two ends. CDR3 length equals 14 residues. Here the CDR3 reads CASSDRSSGNTIYF. CDR3 DNA: TGTGCCAGCAGTGACCGGAGCTCTGGAAACACCATATATTTT.

This chain links TRBV6-5 with TRBJ2-5; 7 nucleotides line up with TRBD1. The germline V gene encodes CDR1 MNHEY and CDR2 SVGAGI. J lost 10 bases, V lost 6 bases, and 17 bases had no gene match. The CDR3 is made up of 15 amino acids. Here the CDR3 reads CASRPARGPQGDQYF. CDR3 DNA sequence: TGTGCCAGCAGACCCGCCAGGGGACCCCAGGGGGACCAGTACTTC.

V usage is TRBV2 and J usage is TRBJ2-1; 8 positions match TRBD1. Trimming at V came to 3 bases and at J to 14 bases, leaving 9 bases not matched to a gene. Germline V lookup: CDR1 SNHLY, CDR2 FYNNEI. This CDR3 comprises 13 residues. The CDR3 DNA follows: TGTGCCAGCAGTGATGTCAGGGGGCTCGTTGAGTTCTTC. Translated, it gives CASSDVRGLVEFF.

The V call is TRBV27, the J call TRBJ2-2; D uncertain. The CDR3 covers 15 residues. The V gene's germline CDR1 is MNHEY and CDR2 SMNVEV (reference sequence). V dropped 3 bases and J dropped 0 bases, with 8 bases sitting between them. The chain's CDR3 is CASSFVLTNTGELFF. In nucleotides, the CDR3 is TGTGCCAGCAGTTTTGTACTAACGAACACCGGGGAGCTGTTTTTT.

The chain links TRBV27 to TRBJ1-4; D is uncertain. Trimming took 9 bases from V and 10 from J, leaving 15 bases between them. Germline V gene data show CDR1 as MNHEY and CDR2 as SMNVEV (reference sequence). The CDR3 contains 12 residues. The CDR3 coding sequence is TGTGCCAGGTCCGATAAACCAGGAAAACTGTTTTTT. Its protein product is CARSDKPGKLFF.

A few counts support this clone. The CDR3, as DNA: TGTGCCAGCAGCTCAAGCGGCCTTCACTCCTACGAGCAGTACTTC. It specifies CASSSSGLHSYEQYF. V and J are TRBV7-2 and TRBJ2-7, with D perhaps TRBD2 (5 bases). V was pared by 4 bases and J by 0 bases, with 13 bases between. This CDR3 is built from 15 residues. The germline V gene has CDR1 SGHTA and CDR2 FQGNSA.

About this clone: The sample holds other DNA sequences that translate to the same CDR3. The chain recombines TRBV24-1 with TRBJ2-3; no firm D call. Germline CDR1 KGHDR, CDR2 SFDVKD. Trimming took off 4 bases at V and 0 bases at J, with 4 bases between the two ends. The CDR3 sequence is 13 residues long. Here the CDR3 DNA reads TGTGCCACCAGTGAGTCTAGCACAGATACGCAGTATTTT. Translated, it gives CATSESSTDTQYF.

This clone was seen only once. V gene TRBV10-2 combines with J gene TRBJ2-7, with 9 bases that match TRBD2. Germline CDR1 reads WSHSY; CDR2 reads SAAADI. Trimming took 1 base from V and 3 from J; bases not matched to a gene: 4. This CDR3 comprises 15 residues. CDR3 region: CASSELSGRIYEQYF. The CDR3 DNA is TGCGCCAGCAGTGAGTTAAGCGGGAGGATCTACGAGCAGTACTTC.

The rearrangement links TRBV30 to TRBJ1-5; 7 bases align to TRBD1. The CDR3 runs to 17 residues. V was clipped by 1 base and J by 0 bases; unmatched bases: 9. CDR1 is GTSNPN, CDR2 SVGIG, per germline (reference sequence). This chain's CDR3 is CAWSGTGSFYSNQPQHF. The CDR3 DNA follows: TGTGCCTGGAGTGGGACAGGTTCATTTTATAGCAATCAGCCCCAGCATTTT.

There are a few counts of this clone. J is TRBJ1-6 and V is TRBV30, with D maybe TRBD1 (5 bases). Trimming pared 1 base from V and 12 bases from J, leaving 10 bases between. The CDR3 is 12 amino acids. Germline CDR1 and CDR2: GTSNPN and SVGIG (reference sequence). CDR3 sequence: CAWSGGGGPLHF. CDR3 bases: TGTGCCTGGAGTGGGGGCGGTGGACCCCTCCACTTT.

This chain uses TRBV10-2 with TRBJ2-2, with no clear D. CDR1 is WSHSY, CDR2 SAAADI, per germline. The V and J ends lost 3 bases and 6 bases respectively, with 14 bases between them. CDR3 size: 15 residues. CDR3: CASSDGGRISGELFF. CDR3 nucleotide sequence: TGCGCCAGCAGTGATGGTGGCAGGATCTCCGGGGAGCTGTTTTTT.

CDR3 bases: TGTGCCAGCAGCTATAGCGGCGACAGTCTCGGGACCCAGTACTTC. It translates to CASSYSGDSLGTQYF. V is TRBV11-2 and J is TRBJ2-5; TRBD2 might be the D (6 bases). V was trimmed by 4 bases and J by 7 bases, leaving 19 bases between them. CDR1 and CDR2 from the germline V gene are SGHAT and FQNNGV. The CDR3 runs to 15 residues.

This clone appeared once. This sequence joins TRBV4-2 and TRBJ2-5; 10 bases match TRBD2. This CDR3 has 15 amino acids. In germline, CDR1 is LGHNA, CDR2 YNFKEQ. V dropped 1 base and J dropped 6; count of bases not matched to a gene: 5. In DNA form, the CDR3 reads TGTGCCAGCAGCCAAGGGGCTAGCGGGAGCCAGACCCAGTACTTC. It encodes CASSQGASGSQTQYF.

CDR3 nucleotides: TGTGCCAGTAGTATGGGGGGACTCACGAACACCGGGGAGCTGTTTTTT. Its protein is CASSMGGLTNTGELFF. The chain carries TRBV19 and TRBJ2-2, with a possible D match to TRBD2 (6 bases). Germline CDR1 is LNHDA and CDR2 is SQIVND (reference sequence). This CDR3 has 16 amino acids. V lost 3 bases and J lost 0, with 11 bases in between.

This chain uses TRBV27 with TRBJ1-5, with TRBD1 as a possible D gene (6 bases). Trimming took off 5 bases at V and 6 bases at J, with 17 bases between the two ends. Looked up from germline, CDR1 is MNHEY and CDR2 is SMNVEV (reference sequence). The CDR3 spans 15 residues. As DNA, the CDR3 is TGTGCCAGCAGTACCCAACAGGGAAGGCGTCAGCCCCAGCATTTT. This translates into CASSTQQGRRQPQHF.

This clone was recorded only once. This chain joins TRBV6-2 or TRBV6-3 and TRBJ2-7; 8 bases are shared with TRBD1. Germline lookup yields CDR1 MNHEY and CDR2 SVGEGT. The CDR3 spans 16 residues. Losses at the gene ends were 6 bases for V and 2 bases for J; bases not matched to a gene: 12. The CDR3 loop reads CASSTGQGREAYEQYF. In nucleotides, the CDR3 is TGTGCCAGCAGCACAGGACAGGGTAGGGAAGCCTACGAGCAGTACTTC.

The gene calls are TRBV2 and TRBJ2-3; 12 bases agree with TRBD1. V shed 6 bases and J 4 bases; nucleotides not matched to a gene: 5. CDR1 and CDR2 from the germline V gene are SNHLY and FYNNEI. The CDR3 contains 15 residues. The DNA of the CDR3 is TGTGCCAGCAGCTACGGGACAGGGGGCCCAGATACGCAGTATTTT. This sequence encodes CASSYGTGGPDTQYF. The full variable domain, in which reference TRBV2 and TRBJ2-3 provide the parts outside the CDR3, is EPEVTQTPSHQVTQMGQEVILRCVPISNHLYFYWYRQILGQKVEFLVSFYNNEISEKSEIFDDQFSVERPDGSNFTLKIRSTKLEDSAMYFCASSYGTGGPDTQYFGPGTRLTVL.

The chain employs TRBV30 and TRBJ2-7, with no clear D. Deletions cut 0 bases from V and 0 bases from J, with 9 bases between. The germline gives CDR1 GTSNPN, CDR2 SVGIG (reference sequence). The CDR3 spans 14 residues. The chain's CDR3 is CAWSVGAVSYEQYF. CDR3 bases: TGTGCCTGGAGTGTAGGAGCCGTCTCCTACGAGCAGTACTTC.

This chain links TRBV29-1 with TRBJ2-4; 9 bases map to TRBD2. J was trimmed by 5 bases and V by 6 bases; bases with no gene match: 2. The CDR3 has 12 residues. The germline CDR1 and CDR2 sequences are SQVTM and ANQGSEA. This chain's CDR3 is CSVTSGENIQYF. The CDR3 DNA reads as TGCAGCGTGACTAGCGGTGAAAACATTCAGTACTTC.

The V and J genes are TRBV5-6 and TRBJ1-2, with D unclear. V lost 4 bases and J 1 base, leaving 14 bases between the germline ends. CDR1 is SGHDT, CDR2 YYEEEE, per germline. The CDR3 has 15 residues. In nucleotides, the CDR3 is TGTGCCAGCAGCGCGCGAAGACAACTTAACTATGGCTACACCTTC. Its protein is CASSARRQLNYGYTF.

This chain uses TRBV20-1 with TRBJ1-1; 8 positions match TRBD1. This CDR3 has 15 amino acids. Losses at the gene ends were 3 bases for V and 1 base for J; bases not matched to a gene: 7. Germline V gene data show CDR1 as DFQATT and CDR2 as SNEGSKA (reference sequence). CDR3 coding DNA: TGCAGTGCTAGTCACGCCGGGACAGGGAACACTGAAGCTTTCTTT. Protein product: CSASHAGTGNTEAFF.

J is TRBJ1-5 and V is TRBV10-3; D is ambiguous. This CDR3 is 16 amino acids long. CDR1 ENHRY and CDR2 SYGVKD come from the germline V gene. The V end was cut by 4 bases, the J end by 0 bases, with 13 bases between. CDR3 residues: CAISATEQISNQPQHF. CDR3 DNA sequence: TGTGCCATCAGTGCTACAGAACAGATTAGCAATCAGCCCCAGCATTTT.

The genes are TRBV28 and TRBJ1-4; D gene ambiguous. This CDR3 region has 15 residues. Germline lookup yields CDR1 MDHEN and CDR2 SYDVKM. Trimming shortened V by 5 bases and J by 5 bases, and 15 bases separated the two germline ends. DNA of the CDR3: TGTGCCAGCAGTCCCTTTGGTGCTACGAATGAAAAACTGTTTTTT. Protein sequence: CASSPFGATNEKLFF.

This clone occurred a few times. The chain is built from TRBV7-9 and TRBJ1-4, with D possibly TRBD1 on 6 matching bases. This CDR3 contains 14 residues. The germline CDR1 and CDR2 sequences are SEHNR and FQNEAQ (reference sequence). V lost 3 bases and J lost 7, with 12 bases in between. DNA for the CDR3: TGTGCCAGCAGCTTTCGGGACAACCTTGAAAAACTGTTTTTT. Translating gives CASSFRDNLEKLFF.

CDR3 region: CASSLNDPKFDRGSLAGANVLTF. The CDR3 nucleotides read TGTGCCAGCTCACTGAACGATCCAAAGTTCGACAGGGGGAGTTTAGCTGGGGCCAACGTCCTGACTTTC. The V and J genes are TRBV18 and TRBJ2-6; 9 bases match TRBD1. The V gene's germline CDR1 is KGHSH and CDR2 LQKENI. The CDR3 length is 23 residues. After removal of 4 bases from V and 2 bases from J, the junction contained 24 bases not matched to a gene.

This clone was counted a single time. The gene calls are TRBV9 and TRBJ1-3; tentative D call: TRBD1 (6 bases). V lost 4 bases to trimming and J lost 0 bases, with 11 bases between them. CDR3 size: 15 residues. Germline V gives CDR1 SGDLS, CDR2 YYNGEE. The CDR3 loop reads CASSPRQASGNTIYF. The CDR3 region has the DNA TGTGCCAGCAGCCCTCGACAGGCCTCTGGAAACACCATATATTTT. Based on the CDR3 plus reference TRBV9 and TRBJ1-3, the full variable domain is DSGVTQTPKHLITATGQRVTLRCSPRSGDLSVYWYQQSLDQGLQFLIQYYNGEERAKGNILERFSAQQFPDLHSELNLSSLELGDSALYFCASSPRQASGNTIYFGEGSWLTVV.